This T cell receptor beta chain was profiled in a study of blood T cell repertoires in COVID-19. Turning to the study itself: Acute and convalescent COVID-19 specimens originated in the United States, Italy and Spain. Sources were T cells, B-cell-depleted T cells, or PBMCs; the material itself was cDNA or gDNA.

Germline-derived CDR1 and CDR2 are LGHDT and YNNKEL (reference sequence). Trimming took 4 bases from V and 4 from J, leaving 9 bases between them. The CDR3 has 13 residues. Per the study methods: By means of reference gene primer amplification, nucleated cell counts were estimated. Produced via immunoSEQ multiplex PCR; TCRdb's table is partial and in-frame only. D and trimming were read from the DNA, whereas the V and J calls and clone size are those reported in that table. The sample has a few hundred thousand clones; around 89% are singletons. This chain links TRBV3-1 (or the pseudogene TRBV3-2) with TRBJ2-3, with D maybe TRBD2 (6 bases). This receptor was obtained from a man aged 18 to 30 who had recovered from COVID-19. The sequencing sample was made of peripheral blood. The CDR3 is CASSLRRADTQYF. CDR3 nucleotide sequence: TGTGCCAGCAGCCTGCGGAGGGCAGATACGCAGTATTTT.